This T cell receptor (beta chain) was captured by sequencing in a study of vaccination and CD4 T cells after COVID-19. Study at large: At a median about 72 days (range 14 to 241) after dose two, post-vaccine samples were obtained.

Study results and limitations: Median reactive clonotypes, those recognizing SARS-CoV-2, rose from around 21 to 38, not significantly. Spike mono-reactivity held for 304 of 307 vaccine-specific clones in convalescent patients.

V trimming: 5 bases; J trimming: 0 bases; junction bases outside the gene matches: 12. From germline, CDR1 is SEHNR and CDR2 FQNEAQ (reference sequence). The CDR3 sequence is 18 residues long. This clonotype was seen a handful of times. Its specificity is unknown. TCRdb ran MiXCR on the PCR reads and lists one entry per CDR3 protein. Here the sample spans tens of thousands of distinct CDR3 sequences, approximately 51% being singletons. This clonotype was sampled from a human donor who had recovered from COVID-19. This chain connects TRBV7-9 to TRBJ2-2; 7 bases map to TRBD2. This specimen was CD4+ T cells from blood, taken before SARS-CoV-2 vaccination. Here the CDR3 reads CASSQLELGLSNTGELFF. CDR3 nucleotide sequence: TGTGCCAGCAGCCAACTTGAACTGGGACTATCGAACACCGGGGAGCTGTTTTTT.